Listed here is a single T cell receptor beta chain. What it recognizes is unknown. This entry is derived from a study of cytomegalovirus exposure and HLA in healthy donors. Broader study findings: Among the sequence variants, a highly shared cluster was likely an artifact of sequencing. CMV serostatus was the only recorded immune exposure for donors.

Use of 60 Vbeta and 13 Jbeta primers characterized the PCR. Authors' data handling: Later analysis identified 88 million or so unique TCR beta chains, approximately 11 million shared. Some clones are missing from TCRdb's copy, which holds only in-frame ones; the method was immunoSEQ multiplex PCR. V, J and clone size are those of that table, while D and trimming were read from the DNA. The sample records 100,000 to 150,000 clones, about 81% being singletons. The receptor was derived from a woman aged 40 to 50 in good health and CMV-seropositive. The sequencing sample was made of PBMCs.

CDR3 sequence reads: CASSLEQGRLNTEAFF. CDR3 sequence (DNA): TGTGCCAGCAGCTTAGAACAGGGCCGTTTGAACACTGAAGCTTTCTTT. This sequence joins TRBV13 and TRBJ1-1, with a possible D match to TRBD1 (6 bases). CDR3 length: 16 amino acids. Germline values: CDR1 PRHDT, CDR2 FYEKMQ (reference sequence). Deletions cut 1 base from V and 0 bases from J, with 12 bases between.